The 26 T cell receptor beta chains presented below share a single source sample, sequenced in a study of tumor-infiltrating lymphocytes in primary liver carcinoma. Priming with a constant-region primer yielded TCR beta cDNA from about 500 ng total RNA. Nested multiplex PCR, run for three rounds with slightly modified ARM-PCR, yielded TCR beta libraries. A C-beta reverse primer and TRBV1-TRBV30 forward primers served in each of the first two PCR rounds, at 10 cycles apiece. Each CDR3 protein gets one entry after TCRdb re-called the multiplex PCR reads with MiXCR. The table includes 310,000 or so distinct CDR3 sequences, around three fifths detected once. Germline DNA was extracted too, while blood RNA derived from unsorted whole blood. The source material was peripheral blood. Every receptor here comes from a woman in her twenties or thirties with primary liver carcinoma and hepatitis B virus infection.

V usage is TRBV5-6 and J usage is TRBJ1-1; TRBD1 aligns across 7 bases. Trimming took 4 bases from V and 4 from J; bases not matched to a gene: 10. This CDR3 region has 15 residues. Germline CDR1 SGHDT, CDR2 YYEEEE. CDR3 region: CASSPGQGVSTEAFF. As DNA, the CDR3 is TGTGCCAGCAGCCCGGGGCAGGGGGTGTCCACTGAAGCTTTCTTT. The entire variable domain, with the rest obtained from reference TRBV5-6 and TRBJ1-1, is as follows: DAGVTQSPTHLIKTRGQQVTLRCSPKSGHDTVSWYQQALGQGPQFIFQYYEEEERQRGNFPDRFSGHQFPNYSSELNVNALLLGDSALYLCASSPGQGVSTEAFFGQGTRLTVV.

Notes on this clonotype: It is likely a read error, because the conserved phenylalanine at the end of the CDR3 is missing. The chain couples TRBV11-1 to TRBJ2-7; D is undetermined. CDR3 length equals 17 residues. The germline V gene encodes CDR1 SGHAT and CDR2 FQDESV (reference sequence). The CDR3, as DNA: TGTGCCAGCAGCTTAACATCCATGGGCCTATTGTCGTACGATCAGTACCTC. Its translation: CASSLTSMGLLSYDQYL.

The V gene is TRBV14, the J gene TRBJ2-2; D unclear. Germline V lookup: CDR1 SGHDN, CDR2 FVKESK. V lost 3 bases and J lost 4, with 6 bases in between. The CDR3 extends over 13 amino acids. CDR3 residues: CASSQGPTGELFF. The CDR3 bases are TGTGCCAGCAGCCAGGGCCCCACCGGGGAGCTGTTTTTT.

A note on this clonotype: A much larger clonotype is one base distant, so this may be a read error. The chain joins TRBV12-3 or TRBV12-4 to TRBJ2-5, with D perhaps given as TRBD1 or TRBD2 (5 bases each). Trimming stripped 11 bases from V and 2 bases from J, with 12 bases between. This CDR3 has 12 residues. CDR3 sequence (DNA): TGTGCCTCATCCGGGACGCAAGAGACCCAGTACTTC. Encoded protein: CASSGTQETQYF.

Concerning this clonotype itself: It may be a read error: a sequence one base away is much more abundant. The conserved final phenylalanine or tryptophan is absent from the CDR3, which likely points to a read error. The gene calls are TRBV6-2 or TRBV6-3 and TRBJ2-6; D not certain. This CDR3 is built from 14 residues. Deletions cut 7 bases from V and 0 bases from J, with 7 bases between. Per the germline V gene, CDR1 is MNHEY and CDR2 is SVGEGT. The CDR3 is CASKQSSGANVLTS. The CDR3 bases are TGTGCCAGCAAACAGTCCTCTGGGGCCAACGTCCTGACTTCC.

The chain uses TRBV7-3 and TRBJ1-5, with D perhaps TRBD1 (5 bases). CDR3 length: 13 residues. Germline-derived CDR1 and CDR2 are SGHTA and FQGTGA. Trimming took 5 bases from V and 3 from J, leaving 8 bases between them. The CDR3 protein is CASSTGPNQPQHF. For the CDR3, the DNA is TGTGCCAGCAGCACAGGCCCCAATCAGCCCCAGCATTTT.

About this clonotype itself: Lacking the conserved final phenylalanine or tryptophan, this CDR3 likely reflects a read error. The CDR3 nucleotides are TGTGCCAGCAGCTTGGGACCAGGGGGGACGGAAGAGACCCAGTACTCC. Translated, it gives CASSLGPGGTEETQYS. The chain carries TRBV11-2 and TRBJ2-5, with a weak D call TRBD1 (7 bases). Germline CDR1 reads SGHAT; CDR2 reads FQNNGV. V was clipped by 3 bases and J by 3 bases, with 17 bases between them. The CDR3 covers 16 residues.

Concerning this clonotype: A much larger clone sits a single nucleotide away, making a read error possible. The chain joins TRBV4-1 to TRBJ1-6; TRBD1 might be the D (6 bases). CDR3 length: 16 residues. CDR1 and CDR2 from the germline V gene are MGHRA and YSYEKL. CDR3 sequence (DNA): TGCACCAGCAGCCAAACAGGGCTCTCCTATAATTCACCCCTCCACTTT. This encodes CTSSQTGLSYNSPLHF.

In its sample, this clonotype was seen once. This sequence joins TRBV13 and TRBJ1-1; no reliable D call. Germline lookup yields CDR1 PRHDT and CDR2 FYEKMQ (reference sequence). Deletions cut 7 bases from V and 0 bases from J, with 15 bases between. This CDR3 comprises 15 residues. CDR3 sequence reads: CASTRQQSMNTEAFF. The CDR3 region has the DNA TGTGCCAGCACCCGCCAGCAGAGCATGAACACTGAAGCTTTCTTT.

This clonotype was seen at least ten times. The V gene is TRBV12-3 or TRBV12-4, the J gene TRBJ1-5, with a tentative D call TRBD1 (6 bases). V dropped 3 bases and J dropped 6 bases, with 12 bases sitting between them. CDR3 length equals 14 residues. The CDR3 region is CASSFSGVGQPQHF. DNA for the CDR3: TGTGCCAGCAGTTTCTCAGGGGTCGGTCAGCCCCAGCATTTT.

On this clonotype itself: A much larger clone lies a single base off, so this may be a read error. This chain joins TRBV29-1 and TRBJ1-5; D remains ambiguous. Germline-derived CDR1 and CDR2 are SQVTM and ANQGSEA. The CDR3 sequence is 15 residues long. The CDR3 loop is CGVVISGLGNQPQHF. The DNA of the CDR3 is TGCGGCGTTGTCATCAGTGGATTAGGCAATCAGCCCCAGCATTTT.

Concerning this clonotype itself: This may be a read error, as it is one base from a much larger clone. This chain uses TRBV5-1 with TRBJ2-1; D might be TRBD1 (5 bases). The CDR3 loop spans 15 amino acids. The germline V and J ends were trimmed by 0 bases and 7 bases, with 14 bases remaining between them. Per the germline V gene, CDR1 is SGHRS and CDR2 is YFSETQ. The CDR3 nucleotides are TGCGCCAGCAGCTTGGGGGGCAGGGTTACAAATGAGCAGTTCTTC. It is translated as CASSLGGRVTNEQFF. The full variable domain, with the rest looked up from reference TRBV5-1 and TRBJ2-1, is KAGVTQTPRYLIKTRGQQVTLSCSPISGHRSVSWYQQTPGQGLQFLFEYFSETQRNKGNFPGRFSGRQFSNSRSEMNVSTLELGDSALYLCASSLGGRVTNEQFFGPGTRLTVL.

A word on this clonotype: An end of the junction does not agree with germline; a read error may underlie this. In DNA form, the CDR3 reads TGCGCCAGCAGCCAAGAAATGGCAGTGGGTAACAATGAGCTGTTCTTC. As protein: CASSQEMAVGNNELFF. J is TRBJ2-1 and V is TRBV4-1; D remains unclear. The CDR3 sequence is 16 residues long. CDR1 MGHRA and CDR2 YSYEKL come from the germline V gene.

Concerning this clonotype: A read error is possible here, since a much larger clone lies one base away. The V call is TRBV29-1, the J call TRBJ2-1; a weak D match, TRBD2 (5 bases). Germline CDR1 SQVTM, CDR2 ANQGSEA. The V end was cut by 4 bases, the J end by 6 bases, with 10 bases between. The CDR3 length is 12 residues. The CDR3 sequence is CSVGARVNEQFF. The CDR3 nucleotides read TGCAGCGTTGGTGCGAGGGTCAATGAGCAGTTCTTC.

The rearrangement uses TRBV7-8 and TRBJ2-7; perhaps TRBD1 as D (5 bases). The germline gives CDR1 SGHVS, CDR2 FQNEAQ. The CDR3 length is 15 residues. V was trimmed by 5 bases and J by 3 bases, leaving 17 bases between them. The CDR3 DNA follows: TGTGCCAGCAGCCCTGGGGCCCTCCCCCTCTACGAGCAGTACTTC. Amino acids: CASSPGALPLYEQYF.

On this clonotype itself: Mismatch with germline at one junction end may stem from a read error. V and J are TRBV4-2 and TRBJ2-3, with D hard to call. Germline V gene lookup returns CDR1 LGHNA and CDR2 YNFKEQ. This CDR3 contains 15 residues. DNA for the CDR3: TGTGCCAGCGGCCAAGAGGAACTTCGCACAGATACGCAGTATTTT. Translating gives CASGQEELRTDTQYF.

In DNA form, the CDR3 reads TGTGCCAGCAGCCCAACAGGGAGAAGGGAATACAATGAGCAGTTCTTC. Its translation: CASSPTGRREYNEQFF. The V call is TRBV7-9, the J call TRBJ2-1, with a possible D match to TRBD1 (6 bases). V gave up 5 bases and J gave up 4 bases, with 18 bases separating them. Germline V gene lookup returns CDR1 SEHNR and CDR2 FQNEAQ (reference sequence). This CDR3 spans 16 amino acids.

Notes on this clonotype: Relative to the germline gene, one junction end is altered; a read error may explain this. The chain combines TRBV11-3 with TRBJ1-1; D uncertain. The CDR3 runs 15 residues. Germline V lookup: CDR1 SGHNT, CDR2 YENEEA. The CDR3 reads CASSLISWTNTEVFF. CDR3 bases: TGTGCCAGCAGCTTAATTTCCTGGACGAACACTGAAGTTTTCTTT.

As for this clonotype: One junction end disagrees with the germline gene, perhaps due to a read error. This sequence joins TRBV6-1 and TRBJ1-5, with 7 bases fitting TRBD1. The CDR3 runs to 14 residues. Germline loops: CDR1 MNHNS, CDR2 SASEGT. DNA for the CDR3: TGTGCCAGAAGTGGAACACAGGGGTCTCAGCCCCAGCATTTT. Protein product: CARSGTQGSQPQHF.

Details on this clonotype: This could be a read error, since a much larger clone is one nucleotide away. This sequence joins TRBV6-6 and TRBJ2-2; D is perhaps TRBD1 (6 bases). Germline V gene data show CDR1 as MNHNY and CDR2 as SVGAGI (reference sequence). The V and J ends lost 11 bases and 4 bases respectively, with 20 bases between them. There are 15 residues in the CDR3. For the CDR3, the DNA is TGTGCCGGTCGTAAGGGGGACACGGTCACCGGGGAGCTGTTTTTT. Protein sequence: CAGRKGDTVTGELFF.

In its sample, this clonotype was seen a few times. This sequence joins TRBV5-8 and TRBJ2-2; D remains ambiguous. The V gene's germline CDR1 is SGHTS and CDR2 YDEGEE. The CDR3 sequence is 16 residues long. V was clipped by 0 bases and J by 4 bases, with 13 bases between them. CDR3 in DNA: TGTGCCAGCAGCTTGGACGGCCGGTCCCCCACCGGGGAGCTGTTTTTT. Translated, it gives CASSLDGRSPTGELFF.

Points on this clonotype: It may be a read error: a sequence one base away is much more abundant. The rearrangement links TRBV6-6 to TRBJ2-2; 7 nucleotides align to TRBD1. This CDR3 has 15 amino acids. CDR1 is MNHNY, CDR2 SVGAGI, per germline (reference sequence). CDR3: CTSSQRGPNTGELFF. The CDR3 DNA follows: TGTACCAGCAGTCAAAGGGGGCCCAACACCGGGGAGCTGTTTTTT.

V usage is TRBV12-3 or TRBV12-4 and J usage is TRBJ1-5, with 9 bases lining up with TRBD1. The length of the CDR3 is 15 residues. Trimming cost V 1 base and J 11 bases; bases outside gene matches: 9. This CDR3 reads CASSLGGDRVQSQHF. The CDR3 region has the DNA TGTGCCAGCAGTTTAGGGGGGGACAGGGTACAGTCCCAGCATTTT.

As to this clonotype: A junction end diverges from the germline sequence, so it may reflect a read error. The chain carries TRBV12-3 or TRBV12-4 and TRBJ2-1; D is possibly TRBD2 (5 bases). There are 14 residues in the CDR3. The CDR3 bases are TGTACCAGCAGAGCCAGCGGACCCTCAAATGAGCAGTTCTTC. Encoded protein: CTSRASGPSNEQFF.

This clonotype was observed a single time. As the CDR3 is not closed by the conserved phenylalanine or tryptophan, this likely results from a read error. CDR3 coding DNA: TGTGCCAGCAGAGCGGACAGGAAAGCCTACGAGCAGTACCTC. Its protein is CASRADRKAYEQYL. The chain couples TRBV28 to TRBJ2-7, with 7 bases lining up with TRBD1. The CDR3 loop spans 14 amino acids. The V gene's germline CDR1 is MDHEN and CDR2 SYDVKM. V lost 6 bases and J lost 2; bases outside the gene matches: 7.

This clonotype was counted a few times. This chain uses TRBV21-1 with TRBJ2-4; the DNA was not compared with TRBD2, the D call given in the table. TRBV21-1 is labeled a pseudogene. The CDR3 contains 24 residues. The CDR3, as DNA: TGTGCCAGCAGCAAAGTCAATACCCCGGGGGCTAGCGGGAGGAGGGGGCCAGCCAAAAACATTCAGTACTTC. Its translation is CASSKVNTPGASGRRGPAKNIQYF.